Presented here are 5 T cell receptor beta chains from one specimen sequenced in a study of regulatory T cells in long-lasting Graves disease. Regarding time point: persistent/refractory GD, antithyroid drugs over 5 years with positive TRAb. PBMC RNA was the source of the TCR library. Libraries of TCR beta came from iRepertoire HTBI primers plus Arm-PCR of CDR3 regions. TCRdb re-derived calls from the multiplex PCR reads in MiXCR, one entry per CDR3 protein. The sample gives around 430,000 distinct CDR3 sequences, approximately 23% of which show up once; 10% to 15% is in the top ten. This material consisted of peripheral blood mononuclear cells (PBMCs), taken when the disease was refractory, from a patient treated with antithyroid drugs. These receptors originate from a female donor with Graves disease.

This clonotype appeared a single time. The chain is built from TRBV19 and TRBJ1-5, with a tentative D call TRBD1 (5 bases). Germline lookup yields CDR1 LNHDA and CDR2 SQIVND (reference sequence). Trimming shortened V by 5 bases and J by 5 bases, and 16 bases separated the two germline ends. The CDR3 runs 15 residues. The chain's CDR3 is CASSRPGITYQPQHF. The CDR3 DNA reads TGTGCCAGTAGTCGGCCAGGGATAACCTATCAGCCCCAGCATTTT.

This clonotype was detected many times. V and J are TRBV6-1 and TRBJ2-7; 11 nucleotides agree with TRBD1. Germline loops: CDR1 MNHNS, CDR2 SASEGT. CDR3 length: 14 residues. V dropped 6 bases and J dropped 4; count of bases not matched to a gene: 5. The CDR3 sequence is CASRTGQGAYEQYF. CDR3 nucleotide sequence: TGTGCCAGCAGGACTGGACAGGGGGCTTACGAGCAGTACTTC.

This clonotype was seen at least ten times. This chain joins TRBV7-2 and TRBJ1-6, with 10 positions matching TRBD1. After removal of 5 bases from V and 8 bases from J, the junction contained 6 bases not matched to a gene. Per germline, CDR1 SGHTA and CDR2 FQGNSA. The CDR3 contains 15 residues. DNA of the CDR3: TGTGCCAGCAGCCCCTGGGACAGGGGTTATTCACCCCTCCACTTT. It yields the protein CASSPWDRGYSPLHF.

This clonotype was seen many times. The CDR3 spells CASSSTGDSNQPQHF. In DNA form, the CDR3 reads TGTGCCAGCAGTTCCACAGGGGATAGCAATCAGCCCCAGCATTTT. V usage is TRBV12-3 or TRBV12-4 and J usage is TRBJ1-5; TRBD1 matches at 7 bases. V was clipped by 4 bases and J by 0 bases; unmatched bases: 3. The CDR3 length is 15 residues.

About this clonotype: A far larger clone differs by one base, so this is likely a read error. The chain is built from TRBV6-5 and TRBJ2-7, with TRBD1 matching 7 bases. The CDR3 consists of 13 residues. V dropped 1 base and J dropped 3; count of bases not matched to a gene: 0. CDR1 and CDR2 from the germline V gene are MNHEY and SVGAGI. The CDR3 region is CASSYYRGYEQYF. The CDR3, as DNA: TGTGCCAGCAGTTACTACAGGGGCTACGAGCAGTACTTC.